This passage covers 25 T cell receptor beta chains from one sample sequenced in a study of blood T cell repertoires in COVID-19. The data were produced by immunoSEQ multiplex PCR, yet TCRdb's version contains in-frame clones alone and is incomplete. Of hundreds of thousands of clones detected, around nine tenths appear once; the ten largest clones hold 2.9%. Sequenced material: PBMCs or T cells enriched from blood (not recorded which). These receptors came from a woman aged 50 to 60 who had been exposed to COVID-19.

This chain joins TRBV18 and TRBJ2-5; 13 positions agree with TRBD2. Germline lookup yields CDR1 KGHSH and CDR2 LQKENI. The CDR3 is made up of 17 amino acids. V shed 4 bases, J shed 2 bases, and the junction held 7 bases outside the gene matches. As DNA, the CDR3 is TGTGCCAGCTCACTTGGGACTAGCGGGGTATCTCAAGAGACCCAGTACTTC. It codes for CASSLGTSGVSQETQYF.

J is TRBJ1-3 and V is TRBV5-1; D is perhaps TRBD1 (5 bases). V was shortened by 4 bases and J by 6 bases, with 17 bases between the two germline ends. Germline V gives CDR1 SGHRS, CDR2 YFSETQ. This CDR3 spans 15 amino acids. CDR3 loop: CASSRDAGLTNTIYF. The CDR3 DNA reads TGCGCCAGCAGCCGCGACGCGGGACTGACAAACACCATATATTTT.

The genes are TRBV7-9 and TRBJ1-2; 7 bases agree with TRBD1. Germline trimming cut 5 bases from V and 4 bases from J; bases unmatched to any gene: 4. In germline, CDR1 is SEHNR, CDR2 FQNEAQ (reference sequence). The CDR3 extends over 13 amino acids. CDR3 in DNA: TGTGCCAGCAGCAACAGGGGAGGCTATGGCTACACCTTC. Encoded protein: CASSNRGGYGYTF.

The chain carries TRBV6-5 and TRBJ1-2; TRBD1 might be the D (6 bases). Germline CDR1 MNHEY, CDR2 SVGAGI. The CDR3 loop spans 13 amino acids. V lost 6 bases to trimming and J lost 7 bases, with 15 bases between them. CDR3 DNA sequence: TGTGCCAGCAGCCAACAGGGTTCGACTGGCTACACCTTC. Translation gives CASSQQGSTGYTF.

The table lists this clone with a count of one. The chain has TRBV3-1 (or the pseudogene TRBV3-2) and TRBJ2-3; 13 nucleotides line up with TRBD2. With V trimmed by 5 bases and J by 8 bases, 4 bases remained unmatched. There are 14 residues in the CDR3. The V gene's germline CDR1 is LGHDT and CDR2 YNNKEL (reference sequence). CDR3 in DNA: TGTGCCAGCAGCTTGCGGACTAGCGGGGGTACGCAGTATTTT. Protein product: CASSLRTSGGTQYF.

This sequence joins TRBV28 and TRBJ2-1; D gene uncertain. CDR1 is MDHEN and CDR2 is SYDVKM in the germline V gene. This CDR3 has 14 amino acids. The V end lost 8 bases, the J end lost 4 bases, and 15 bases lay between the germline ends. CDR3 DNA sequence: TGTGCCAGCGTGACAAGAAAGCCATACAATGAGCAGTTCTTC. This sequence encodes CASVTRKPYNEQFF.

J is TRBJ1-3 and V is TRBV28, with a possible D match to TRBD1 (6 bases). The CDR3 has 15 amino acids. Germline V gives CDR1 MDHEN, CDR2 SYDVKM. V lost 5 bases, J lost 0 bases, and 11 bases lay in between. The CDR3 here is CASSRTGISGNTIYF. CDR3 nucleotides: TGTGCCAGCAGTAGAACAGGGATCTCTGGAAACACCATATATTTT.

The chain carries TRBV5-5 and TRBJ1-5; D perhaps matches TRBD1 (6 bases). The germline V gene has CDR1 SGHKS and CDR2 YYEKEE (reference sequence). V lost 5 bases and J 3 bases, leaving 12 bases between the germline ends. This CDR3 is 14 amino acids long. DNA of the CDR3: TGTGCCAGCAGTTCGGACAGTTACAATCAGCCCCAGCATTTT. Its protein is CASSSDSYNQPQHF.

V and J are TRBV7-9 and TRBJ1-1; 8 bases fit TRBD1. The ends lost 0 bases at V and 5 bases at J; junction bases unmatched: 5. CDR1 is SEHNR and CDR2 is FQNEAQ in the germline V gene (reference sequence). The CDR3 consists of 15 residues. The CDR3 DNA follows: TGTGCCAGCAGCTTAGCGTTCGACAGGGGAACTGAAGCTTTCTTT. Its protein product is CASSLAFDRGTEAFF.

The genes are TRBV7-9 and TRBJ2-5, with 7 bases identical to TRBD1. V trimming: 5 bases; J trimming: 2 bases; junction bases outside the gene matches: 14. Germline V gene sequence: CDR1 SEHNR, CDR2 FQNEAQ (reference sequence). CDR3 length: 17 residues. CDR3 coding DNA: TGTGCCAGCAGCCTTCCGGTGGGGACAGCCAATCAAGAGACCCAGTACTTC. It translates to CASSLPVGTANQETQYF.

This sequence joins TRBV7-9 and TRBJ2-2; TRBD1 aligns across 10 bases. The CDR3 is made up of 18 amino acids. V gave up 2 bases and J gave up 6 bases; unmatched junction bases: 12. Germline assignment: CDR1 SEHNR and CDR2 FQNEAQ (reference sequence). CDR3: CASSLSFLGQGPAGELFF. For the CDR3, the DNA is TGTGCCAGCAGCTTAAGTTTTCTGGGACAGGGGCCGGCCGGGGAGCTGTTTTTT.

The rearrangement joins TRBV18 to TRBJ1-2, with 7 bases identical to TRBD1. The V gene end was trimmed by 3 bases and the J gene end by 2 bases; junction bases not matched to a gene: 9. CDR1 KGHSH and CDR2 LQKENI come from the germline V gene. This CDR3 region has 16 residues. CDR3: CASSPGAGTENYGYTF. CDR3 nucleotides: TGTGCCAGCTCACCTGGGGCAGGGACAGAGAACTATGGCTACACCTTC.

V is TRBV7-2 and J is TRBJ2-3, with 8 positions matching TRBD2. Trimming took 5 bases from V and 1 from J; bases not matched to a gene: 8. This CDR3 has 16 residues. From germline, CDR1 is SGHTA and CDR2 FQGNSA. Here the CDR3 reads CASSRPGGGGTDTQYF. The CDR3 nucleotides are TGTGCCAGCAGCAGACCCGGGGGGGGCGGCACAGATACGCAGTATTTT.

The gene calls are TRBV2 and TRBJ1-5; 7 bases align to TRBD1. In germline, CDR1 is SNHLY, CDR2 FYNNEI. The CDR3 loop spans 14 amino acids. Trimming cost V 7 bases and J 2 bases; bases outside gene matches: 5. The CDR3 sequence: CASTETGRNQPQHF. CDR3 nucleotides: TGTGCCAGCACGGAGACAGGGCGCAATCAGCCCCAGCATTTT.

The sample holds one count of this clone. The rearrangement joins TRBV5-8 to TRBJ1-2, with a weak D call TRBD1 (6 bases). Trimming shortened V by 0 bases and J by 1 base, and 16 bases separated the two germline ends. Germline V lookup: CDR1 SGHTS, CDR2 YDEGEE. The CDR3 runs 17 residues. The CDR3, as DNA: TGTGCCAGCAGCTTGGAAGGGGCGGACAGTTTTAACTATGGCTACACCTTC. Translation: CASSLEGADSFNYGYTF.

The V call is TRBV3-1 (or the pseudogene TRBV3-2), the J call TRBJ1-3, with TRBD1 matching 8 bases. The CDR3 runs 16 residues. The junction had 5 bases not matched to a gene; V was cut back by 0 bases and J by 4 bases. Germline CDR1 is LGHDT and CDR2 is YNNKEL (reference sequence). The CDR3 protein is CASSQERTGRGNTIYF. CDR3 nucleotide sequence: TGTGCCAGCAGCCAAGAAAGGACAGGGCGAGGAAACACCATATATTTT.

This chain links TRBV2 with TRBJ1-2; tentative D call: TRBD1 (6 bases). The V end was cut by 6 bases, the J end by 4 bases, with 15 bases between. CDR3 length: 14 residues. Germline assignment: CDR1 SNHLY and CDR2 FYNNEI. The CDR3 protein is CASRDPTGSYGYTF. CDR3 coding DNA: TGTGCCAGCAGAGATCCCACAGGGAGCTATGGCTACACCTTC.

The chain has TRBV6-1 and TRBJ1-2, with 7 bases identical to TRBD1. V lost 2 bases and J lost 6; bases outside the gene matches: 6. The CDR3 sequence is 14 residues long. Germline CDR1 reads MNHNS; CDR2 reads SASEGT. For the CDR3, the DNA is TGTGCCAGCAGTGAAAACCAGGGGGAGGATGGCTACACCTTC. Translation: CASSENQGEDGYTF.

The V call is TRBV7-8, the J call TRBJ1-2; D may be TRBD1 (6 bases). Germline V gives CDR1 SGHVS, CDR2 FQNEAQ. The ends were cut back, 5 bases at V and 1 base at J, with 8 bases in the middle. The CDR3 sequence is 13 residues long. CDR3 loop: CASSQDSNYGYTF. The CDR3 region has the DNA TGTGCCAGCAGCCAGGACAGTAACTATGGCTACACCTTC. Together with reference TRBV7-8 and TRBJ1-2, the CDR3 gives the full variable domain: GAGVSQSPRYKVAKRGQDVALRCDPISGHVSLFWYQQALGQGPEFLTYFQNEAQLDKSGLPSDRFFAERPEGSVSTLKIQRTQQEDSAVYLCASSQDSNYGYTFGSGTRLTVV.

The chain carries TRBV5-4 and TRBJ2-7; a weak D match, TRBD1 (5 bases). CDR1 and CDR2 from the germline V gene are SGHNT and YYREEE (reference sequence). CDR3 size: 14 residues. With 0 bases removed from V and 7 bases from J, the gap between germline ends came to 14 bases. The DNA for the CDR3 is TGTGCCAGCAGCTTGGAAAGGGGCCGAAGGGAGCAGTACTTC. As protein: CASSLERGRREQYF.

This chain uses TRBV6-5 with TRBJ1-5; 8 bases fit TRBD1. The CDR3 runs to 14 residues. Germline CDR1 MNHEY, CDR2 SVGAGI. V dropped 5 bases and J dropped 3; count of bases not matched to a gene: 3. The CDR3 coding sequence is TGTGCCAGCAGTACGGGACAGGACAATCAGCCCCAGCATTTT. Its translation is CASSTGQDNQPQHF.

This rearrangement joins TRBV7-2 to TRBJ2-7; D perhaps matches TRBD2 (6 bases). Germline lookup yields CDR1 SGHTA and CDR2 FQGNSA. The V and J ends lost 5 bases and 0 bases respectively, with 14 bases between them. There are 15 residues in the CDR3. CDR3 residues: CASSQSSGFSYEQYF. The CDR3 DNA is TGTGCCAGCAGCCAAAGTAGCGGTTTCTCCTACGAGCAGTACTTC.

A single count supports this clone. The gene calls are TRBV6-5 and TRBJ1-6; 7 bases match TRBD1. Unmatched junction bases numbered 11, after V lost 5 bases and J lost 10 bases. This CDR3 is built from 15 residues. Germline CDR1 MNHEY, CDR2 SVGAGI. For the CDR3, the DNA is TGTGCCAGCAGTAGGGGACAGCAACATGGGTCACCCCTCCACTTT. Residues: CASSRGQQHGSPLHF.

The CDR3, as DNA: TGTGCCATCGCGACTAGCGAGCTGGAGACCCAGTACTTC. Translation: CAIATSELETQYF. The V and J genes are TRBV6-5 and TRBJ2-5; 8 bases match TRBD2. Germline values: CDR1 MNHEY, CDR2 SVGAGI. This CDR3 comprises 13 residues. J was trimmed by 5 bases and V by 10 bases; bases with no gene match: 9.

The V gene is TRBV5-1, the J gene TRBJ2-3; 9 positions agree with TRBD2. V lost 0 bases to trimming and J lost 2 bases; unmatched junction nucleotides: 7. Germline CDR1 is SGHRS and CDR2 is YFSETQ. CDR3 length: 17 residues. The CDR3 DNA reads TGCGCCAGCAGCTTGGGACCAGCGGGGGGACTCACAGATACGCAGTATTTT. It translates to CASSLGPAGGLTDTQYF.